The text below deals with one TCR beta chain. This specimen belongs to a study of blood T cell repertoires in COVID-19. Overall study context: The samples span acute and convalescent COVID-19 from the United States, Italy and Spain. Nucleic acid was either cDNA or gDNA, and it came from T cells, B-cell-depleted T cells, or PBMCs.

Sequenced by immunoSEQ multiplex PCR; TCRdb stores in-frame clones only, minus some. The table lists roughly 63,000 clones, 80% to 90% of them singletons, with 2% to 2.5% in the top ten. CDR1 is WNHNN, CDR2 SYGVQD, per germline (reference sequence). Trimming removed 2 bases from V and 14 bases from J, with 13 bases in between. The CDR3 is made up of 13 amino acids. The receptor was isolated from a human donor in a cohort sampled during active COVID-19. This rearrangement joins TRBV10-1 to TRBJ1-6; D not certain. Material: peripheral blood. The CDR3 loop reads CASSEGSAGTLHF. The CDR3 DNA reads TGCGCCAGCAGTGAGGGGAGCGCCGGGACCCTCCACTTT.